This T cell receptor beta chain was sequenced for a study of CD8 T cells in ankylosing spondylitis. V dropped 3 bases and J dropped 8 bases, with 7 bases sitting between them. CDR3 size: 11 residues. Scientists made TCR beta libraries using quantitative 5'-RACE with molecular barcodes. From the 5' RACE reads, TCRdb called clonotypes with MiXCR, one entry per CDR3 protein. Of about 400,000 distinct CDR3 sequences listed, about 20% are singletons. This clonotype was seen only a few times. What it recognizes is unknown. Study observations and caveats: What appeared characteristic of ankylosing spondylitis blood was a TCR beta motif of fewer than ten highly homologous variants. In synovial fluid and blood from reactive arthritis, some motif variants were previously reported.

The source of this sequence is a male donor with ankylosing spondylitis or in good health (not recorded which). Source material: blood, either unsorted or a sorted T cell fraction (not recorded which). The chain carries TRBV12-3 or TRBV12-4 and TRBJ1-2, with unresolved D. The chain's CDR3 is CASSFMGGYTF. For the CDR3, the DNA is TGTGCCAGCAGTTTCATGGGAGGCTACACCTTC.